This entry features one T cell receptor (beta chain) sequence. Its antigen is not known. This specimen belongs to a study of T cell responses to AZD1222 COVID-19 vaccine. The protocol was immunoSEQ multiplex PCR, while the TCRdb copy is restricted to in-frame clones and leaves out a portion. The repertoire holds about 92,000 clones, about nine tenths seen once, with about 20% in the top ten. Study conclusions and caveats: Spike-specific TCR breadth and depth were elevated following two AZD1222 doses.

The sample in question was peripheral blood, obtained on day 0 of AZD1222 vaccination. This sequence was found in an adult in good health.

This CDR3 is CASSLVDSVNTEAFF. The CDR3 region has the DNA TGTGCCAGCAGCTTAGTCGACAGTGTGAACACTGAAGCTTTCTTT. The chain combines TRBV7-2 with TRBJ1-1, with a weak D call TRBD1 (5 bases). The V and J ends lost 1 base and 0 bases respectively, with 9 bases between them. The germline CDR1 and CDR2 sequences are SGHTA and FQGNSA. CDR3 length: 15 residues.